Below are 6 T cell receptor beta chains sequenced from a single sample in a study of blood T cell repertoires in COVID-19. Some clones are missing from TCRdb's copy, which holds only in-frame ones; the method was immunoSEQ multiplex PCR. The sample lists about 83,000 clones; about nine tenths were seen once. Material: peripheral blood. The receptors were sampled from a woman aged 50 to 60 with active or convalescent COVID-19.

This sequence joins TRBV29-1 and TRBJ1-2; D not certain. The CDR3 has 14 residues. Trimming pared 4 bases from V and 7 bases from J, leaving 19 bases between. Germline CDR1 reads SQVTM; CDR2 reads ANQGSEA. The chain's CDR3 is CSVGSPGSLVGYTF. The CDR3 DNA reads TGCAGCGTTGGATCCCCAGGATCCCTTGTTGGCTACACCTTC.

The V and J genes are TRBV4-2 and TRBJ2-3; D might be TRBD1 (5 bases). Germline-derived CDR1 and CDR2 are LGHNA and YNFKEQ. CDR3 length equals 14 residues. Trimming removed 0 bases at V and 2 bases at J, with 6 bases between. This CDR3 reads CASSQEDTTDTQYF. The DNA for the CDR3 is TGTGCCAGCAGCCAAGAGGACACCACAGATACGCAGTATTTT.

The V call is TRBV4-3, the J call TRBJ1-1, with D possibly being TRBD1 (6 bases). Between the trimmed V and J ends, which lost 2 bases and 1 base, there was a span of 29 bases. Germline V gene lookup returns CDR1 LGHNA and CDR2 YSLEER. The CDR3 has 21 residues. Here the CDR3 DNA reads TGCGCCAGCAGCCAACTATACAGGGAACCAGTCTCCTGGGCCCCGAACACTGAAGCTTTCTTT. Translating gives CASSQLYREPVSWAPNTEAFF.

This rearrangement joins TRBV6-4 to TRBJ1-6, with D maybe TRBD1 (5 bases). There are 14 residues in the CDR3. Trimming stripped 6 bases from V and 10 bases from J, with 16 bases between. CDR1 is MRHNA and CDR2 is SNTAGT in the germline V gene. CDR3 residues: CASRPTDPGSPLHF. The CDR3 nucleotides are TGTGCCAGCAGACCGACAGATCCGGGCTCACCCCTCCACTTT.

The chain links TRBV10-3 to TRBJ1-4; D gene uncertain. The length of the CDR3 is 13 residues. In germline, CDR1 is ENHRY, CDR2 SYGVKD. The V and J ends lost 4 bases and 7 bases respectively, with 10 bases between them. The CDR3 sequence: CAISAGLAEKLFF. The CDR3 DNA follows: TGTGCCATCAGTGCGGGGTTGGCTGAAAAACTGTTTTTT.

This clone was seen a few times. V and J are TRBV6-5 and TRBJ1-6, with TRBD1 matching over 9 bases. With 5 bases clipped from V and 7 bases from J, the junction kept 3 bases outside the gene matches. The CDR3 is made up of 14 amino acids. CDR1 MNHEY and CDR2 SVGAGI come from the germline V gene. CDR3 in amino acids: CASSRTGENSPLHF. CDR3 coding DNA: TGTGCCAGCAGTAGGACAGGGGAGAATTCACCCCTCCACTTT.